Each of the 28 T cell receptor beta chains below was sequenced from the same sample in a study of identical twins (TCRdb year 2016). The method behind the library was 5' RACE. The run used an Illumina HiSeq 2000. Using fastp at Q25 and MiXCR, TCRdb reprocessed the public reads and kept productive beta chains. Each CDR3 protein appears once, grouped with its most common genes and DNA. For this sample there are roughly 250,000 distinct CDR3 sequences; 5.5% to 8% appear just once. The top ten hold about 3.6% of the sample. The same sample was also used in a study of yellow fever vaccine responses in identical twins.

Input material: memory (CD45RO+) T cells sorted from blood. Read against the paper, the sample's cell subset or site label means: CD45RO+ enriched T cells. These receptors were obtained from a young woman in good health.

This clonotype was detected many times. The chain has TRBV29-1 and TRBJ2-1; a possible D gene is TRBD1 (5 bases). Trimming shortened V by 7 bases and J by 4 bases, and 14 bases separated the two germline ends. CDR1 is SQVTM, CDR2 ANQGSEA, per germline. The CDR3 extends over 13 amino acids. CDR3 bases: TGCAGCGCCGGCAGGGTTGCGTACAATGAGCAGTTCTTC. Amino acids: CSAGRVAYNEQFF.

This clonotype was counted only a few times. This chain uses TRBV5-5 with TRBJ1-2; maybe TRBD1 (6 bases). The CDR3 spans 14 residues. The germline V gene encodes CDR1 SGHKS and CDR2 YYEKEE (reference sequence). Trimming took 1 base from V and 3 from J, leaving 10 bases between them. The CDR3: CASSLQGTDYGYTF. Written as DNA, the CDR3 is TGTGCCAGCAGCTTGCAGGGGACGGACTATGGCTACACCTTC.

There are many counts of this clonotype. The chain links TRBV24-1 to TRBJ2-2; possibly TRBD2 for D (6 bases). The length of the CDR3 is 15 residues. V shed 7 bases and J shed 3 bases, with 14 bases lying between them. CDR1 and CDR2 from the germline V gene are KGHDR and SFDVKD. CDR3 bases: TGTGCCACCAGGGGCGGGACTTTGGACACCGGGGAGCTGTTTTTT. It yields the protein CATRGGTLDTGELFF.

This clonotype was found a few times. The V and J genes are TRBV5-6 and TRBJ1-1; D might be TRBD1 (6 bases). Trimming took 5 bases from V and 6 from J, leaving 14 bases between them. This CDR3 is 13 amino acids long. Germline V gene sequence: CDR1 SGHDT, CDR2 YYEEEE. DNA of the CDR3: TGTGCCAGCAGGGGACGGGGGCTCCCTGAAGCTTTCTTT. Translation: CASRGRGLPEAFF.

The sample holds a few counts of this clonotype. The gene calls are TRBV19 and TRBJ2-1; D is unclear. The CDR3 is 15 residues long. Trimming pared 0 bases from V and 11 bases from J, leaving 17 bases between. Germline V gene lookup returns CDR1 LNHDA and CDR2 SQIVND (reference sequence). The DNA of the CDR3 is TGTGCCAGTAGTATAGATATAGTTGGACGTGGGAAGCAGTTCTTC. Translation: CASSIDIVGRGKQFF.

Only a few counts were recorded for this clonotype. The V gene is TRBV10-1, the J gene TRBJ1-1, with no clear D. The V and J ends lost 0 bases and 1 base respectively, with 9 bases between them. The CDR3 spans 15 residues. Germline lookup yields CDR1 WNHNN and CDR2 SYGVQD (reference sequence). The CDR3 reads CASSESRFGNTEAFF. In DNA form, the CDR3 reads TGCGCCAGCAGTGAGTCTCGGTTCGGGAACACTGAAGCTTTCTTT.

This clonotype was counted a few times. J is TRBJ2-5 and V is TRBV5-1; TRBD1 matches 7 bases. Germline CDR1 and CDR2: SGHRS and YFSETQ. This CDR3 contains 14 residues. The V and J ends lost 4 bases and 0 bases, in that order; junction bases with no gene match: 3. CDR3 amino acids: CASSKQGNQETQYF. DNA of the CDR3: TGCGCCAGCAGCAAACAGGGGAACCAAGAGACCCAGTACTTC.

This clonotype was seen repeatedly, ten times or more. The chain combines TRBV29-1 with TRBJ2-3, with D possibly matching TRBD2 (5 bases). The length of the CDR3 is 16 residues. CDR1 is SQVTM, CDR2 ANQGSEA, per germline. Trimming removed 2 bases from V and 1 base from J, with 16 bases in between. The CDR3 sequence: CSVELLRDLGTDTQYF. CDR3 in DNA: TGCAGCGTTGAATTGTTGAGGGATCTCGGCACAGATACGCAGTATTTT.

J is TRBJ2-2 and V is TRBV6-4, with TRBD1 identical over 8 bases. The CDR3 totals 14 residues. Germline V CDR1 and CDR2: MRHNA, SNTAGT. Trimming at V came to 3 bases and at J to 6 bases, leaving 3 bases not matched to a gene. The CDR3 here is CASSERQGPGELFF. The CDR3 DNA follows: TGTGCCAGCAGTGAGCGACAGGGGCCCGGGGAGCTGTTTTTT.

The V gene is TRBV11-1, the J gene TRBJ2-2; 9 bases are shared with TRBD2. V was clipped by 2 bases and J by 5 bases; unmatched bases: 15. The germline gives CDR1 SGHAT, CDR2 FQDESV (reference sequence). There are 19 residues in the CDR3. This chain's CDR3 is CASSLLLQGAGGGTGELFF. The CDR3 DNA reads as TGTGCCAGCAGCTTACTTCTTCAGGGAGCGGGAGGCGGTACCGGGGAGCTGTTTTTT.

V and J are TRBV2 and TRBJ2-6; 11 positions agree with TRBD1. Per the germline V gene, CDR1 is SNHLY and CDR2 is FYNNEI. The CDR3 contains 18 residues. V was clipped by 10 bases and J by 0 bases; unmatched bases: 11. The DNA for the CDR3 is TGTGCCATCAGGCCCGGACAGGGGGCTTACTCTGGGGCCAACGTCCTGACTTTC. Translation gives CAIRPGQGAYSGANVLTF.

In this sample, this clonotype turned up a few times. This rearrangement joins TRBV2 to TRBJ2-2, with D possibly being TRBD1 (6 bases). The CDR3 runs to 14 residues. Germline loops: CDR1 SNHLY, CDR2 FYNNEI. The V and J ends lost 7 bases and 6 bases respectively, with 15 bases between them. The CDR3 reads CASTGTGWPGELFF. In DNA, the CDR3 is TGTGCCAGCACCGGTACAGGGTGGCCCGGGGAGCTGTTTTTT.

This clonotype showed up many times. The chain joins TRBV3-1 to TRBJ1-1; D unresolved. Trimming cost V 1 base and J 1 base, with 7 bases left between them. Germline V gene data show CDR1 as LGHDT and CDR2 as YNNKEL (reference sequence). The CDR3 is 14 amino acids. The CDR3, as DNA: TGTGCCAGCAGCCAAGTTCGGGGGAACACTGAAGCTTTCTTT. The encoded protein is CASSQVRGNTEAFF.

Turning to this clonotype: One end of the junction fails to match germline, which may point to a read error. This chain connects TRBV28 to TRBJ2-1; D not resolved. This CDR3 is built from 14 residues. Per the germline V gene, CDR1 is MDHEN and CDR2 is SYDVKM. CDR3 sequence: CASSPSDATWLRPF. CDR3 DNA: TGTGCCAGCAGTCCCTCGGACGCGACTTGGTTGCGCCCCTTC.

This clonotype occurred many times. V is TRBV7-2 and J is TRBJ2-3; D unresolved. From germline, CDR1 is SGHTA and CDR2 FQGNSA. V was cut by 1 base and J by 5 bases, with 10 bases left in between. This CDR3 spans 14 amino acids. The CDR3: CASSLGSAGDTQYF. The CDR3 bases are TGTGCCAGCAGCTTAGGTAGTGCAGGAGATACGCAGTATTTT.

This clonotype has just a few counts. The chain joins TRBV2 to TRBJ1-3; D ambiguous. Germline V gives CDR1 SNHLY, CDR2 FYNNEI. This CDR3 spans 14 amino acids. V shed 2 bases and J shed 4 bases, with 9 bases lying between them. The CDR3 region is CASSESGTGNTIYF. CDR3 bases: TGTGCCAGCAGTGAATCTGGTACCGGAAACACCATATATTTT.

This clonotype was seen a few times. The genes are TRBV6-5 and TRBJ2-1; 8 nucleotides match TRBD2. The V gene end was trimmed by 4 bases and the J gene end by 7 bases; junction bases not matched to a gene: 9. The germline V gene has CDR1 MNHEY and CDR2 SVGAGI. This CDR3 has 15 residues. The CDR3 is CASSLGSGVINEQFF. CDR3 nucleotides: TGTGCCAGCAGTTTAGGTAGCGGGGTTATTAATGAGCAGTTCTTC.

The chain links TRBV6-5 to TRBJ1-1; no definite D call. The V and J ends lost 1 base and 0 bases respectively, with 9 bases between them. Germline CDR1 and CDR2: MNHEY and SVGAGI. This CDR3 region has 15 residues. CDR3 nucleotide sequence: TGTGCCAGCAGTTACTGGGCGACCTTGAACACTGAAGCTTTCTTT. Translation: CASSYWATLNTEAFF.

This clonotype has just a few counts. The chain uses TRBV25-1 and TRBJ2-5; no reliable D call. CDR1 and CDR2 from the germline V gene are MGHDK and SYGVNS. With 7 bases removed from V and 3 bases from J, the gap between germline ends came to 12 bases. This CDR3 has 13 residues. For the CDR3, the DNA is TGTGCCAGCAACCCAACTGGGAAAGAGACCCAGTACTTC. Protein sequence: CASNPTGKETQYF.

V usage is TRBV4-1 and J usage is TRBJ2-7; 7 nucleotides agree with TRBD1. The CDR3 loop spans 14 amino acids. Germline V lookup: CDR1 MGHRA, CDR2 YSYEKL. Unmatched junction bases numbered 5, after V lost 4 bases and J lost 2 bases. CDR3 DNA sequence: TGCGCCAGCAGCCCCTCGACAGGGACCTACGAGCAGTACTTC. Translating gives CASSPSTGTYEQYF.

This clonotype was detected ten times or more. This chain uses TRBV3-1 with TRBJ2-7, with 9 bases that match TRBD1. The CDR3 is made up of 14 amino acids. Germline loops: CDR1 LGHDT, CDR2 YNNKEL (reference sequence). V dropped 5 bases and J dropped 1; count of bases not matched to a gene: 3. The CDR3 DNA sequence: TGTGCCAGCAGCTCCGGGACAGGGTCCTACGAGCAGTACTTC. Its protein is CASSSGTGSYEQYF.

This clonotype was detected ten times or more. The chain couples TRBV7-2 to TRBJ2-1; D tentatively fits TRBD1 or TRBD2 (5 bases each). The germline CDR1 and CDR2 sequences are SGHTA and FQGNSA. Trimming left V 0 bases short and J 0 bases short, with 12 bases between. The CDR3 sequence is 17 residues long. In nucleotides, the CDR3 is TGTGCCAGCAGCTTAGCAGTCAGGGAGAGCTCCTACAATGAGCAGTTCTTC. As protein: CASSLAVRESSYNEQFF.

This clonotype has a handful of counts. The chain joins TRBV11-2 to TRBJ1-2, with D maybe TRBD1 (5 bases). Germline loops: CDR1 SGHAT, CDR2 FQNNGV. The CDR3 spans 15 residues. Trimming left V 5 bases short and J 3 bases short, with 16 bases between. The CDR3, as DNA: TGTGCCAGCAGCCGACCCGGACGGGGGGACTATGGCTACACCTTC. This sequence encodes CASSRPGRGDYGYTF.

This clonotype was detected only a few times. At one of its ends the junction is not consistent with the germline gene, which may arise from a read error. This chain uses TRBV18 with TRBJ2-1; 8 bases line up with TRBD2. The CDR3 has 11 amino acids. Per germline, CDR1 KGHSH and CDR2 LQKENI. The chain's CDR3 is CASSQQGLGVF. The CDR3 DNA follows: TGTGCCAGCTCACAACAGGGACTAGGGGTCTTC. The variable domain in full, completed from reference TRBV18 and TRBJ2-1, reads NAGVMQNPRHLVRRRGQEARLRCSPMKGHSHVYWYRQLPEEGLKFMVYLQKENIIDESGMPKERFSAEFPKEGPSILRIQQVVRGDSAAYFCASSQQGLGVFGPGTRLTVL.

The table lists this clonotype with many counts. The chain uses TRBV24-1 and TRBJ2-3; 7 nucleotides agree with TRBD2. Germline V gene lookup returns CDR1 KGHDR and CDR2 SFDVKD. The CDR3 contains 17 residues. V gave up 4 bases and J gave up 1 base; unmatched junction bases: 10. CDR3 protein: CATSDPGRNGGTDTQYF. Written as DNA, the CDR3 is TGTGCCACCAGTGACCCCGGGAGGAACGGGGGCACAGATACGCAGTATTTT.

This clonotype was recorded a few times. The chain is built from TRBV3-1 and TRBJ1-1; 11 bases align to TRBD1. This CDR3 comprises 14 residues. V lost 5 bases to trimming and J lost 4 bases; unmatched junction nucleotides: 3. CDR1 is LGHDT and CDR2 is YNNKEL in the germline V gene (reference sequence). The CDR3 loop is CASSGQGASTEAFF. The CDR3 DNA reads as TGTGCCAGCAGCGGACAGGGGGCGAGCACTGAAGCTTTCTTT.

The rearrangement links TRBV7-6 to TRBJ2-3; either TRBD1 or TRBD2 may fit D (5 bases each). Per the germline V gene, CDR1 is SGHVS and CDR2 is FNYEAQ. Trimming pared 5 bases from V and 11 bases from J, leaving 32 bases between. The CDR3 has 18 residues. CDR3 nucleotide sequence: TGTGCCAGCAGCAGCGCCCATCCCCCGGGACCCCTTTCCTTGCAGCAGTATTTT. This gives the protein CASSSAHPPGPLSLQQYF.

This clonotype was observed many times. J is TRBJ1-4 and V is TRBV4-2; D gene unclear. This CDR3 is 15 amino acids long. V dropped 1 base and J dropped 8 bases, with 14 bases sitting between them. Germline CDR1 reads LGHNA; CDR2 reads YNFKEQ. The CDR3 is CASSQVGDGREKLFF. Written as DNA, the CDR3 is TGTGCCAGCAGCCAAGTAGGAGACGGGAGGGAAAAACTGTTTTTT.